This T cell receptor beta chain was sequenced in a study of T cell changes during pregnancy in multiple sclerosis. Generated by immunoSEQ multiplex PCR, the TCRdb table keeps only in-frame clones and is missing some. The sample carries about 70,000 clones, about 90% recorded once. The sequence came from a female donor with multiple sclerosis, enrolled in a pregnancy study. The sequences come from CD4+ T cells from peripheral blood mononuclear cells, collected after pregnancy.

The CDR3 reads CASSAFPGQGARAFF. In nucleotides, the CDR3 is TGTGCCAGTAGTGCCTTCCCGGGACAGGGGGCGAGAGCTTTCTTT. This chain uses TRBV19 with TRBJ1-1, with 12 bases identical to TRBD1. From germline, CDR1 is LNHDA and CDR2 SQIVND (reference sequence). There are 15 residues in the CDR3. Trimming cost V 5 bases and J 10 bases; bases outside gene matches: 11. Complete variable domain (other parts from reference TRBV19 and TRBJ1-1): DGGITQSPKYLFRKEGQNVTLSCEQNLNHDAMYWYRQDPGQGLRLIYYSQIVNDFQKGDIAEGYSVSREKKESFPLTVTSAQKNPTAFYLCASSAFPGQGARAFFGQGTRLTVV.